The T cell receptor (beta chain) described here comes from a study of shared clonotypes between healthy human individuals. Study-level findings and limits: The study found lower generation probabilities in non-shared clonotypes than in those shared by all four donors. Shared across a handful of donors were approximately 5% of the naive CD4 clonotypes.

This clone has only a few counts. What it recognizes is unknown. Original processing notes: Junction-only immunoSEQ sequences carried no quality scores, so filtering differed. Sequenced by immunoSEQ multiplex PCR; TCRdb stores in-frame clones only, minus some. V and J calls plus clone size are reproduced from that table; the DNA served to infer D and trimming. This sample has about 980,000 clones; around three quarters occur once, and the top ten carry approximately 1.5%. Trimming stripped 3 bases from V and 5 bases from J, with 10 bases between. The germline V gene has CDR1 KGHSH and CDR2 LQKENI. There are 13 residues in the CDR3.

This TCR derives from a man younger than 35 in good health. Sample: memory CD4+ T cells sorted from blood. Subset given: CD45RA-negative fraction. The V call is TRBV18, the J call TRBJ1-2, with D possibly TRBD1 on 5 matching bases. DNA of the CDR3: TGTGCCAGCTCACCTGGGGGAATTTATGGCTACACCTTC. It is translated as CASSPGGIYGYTF.